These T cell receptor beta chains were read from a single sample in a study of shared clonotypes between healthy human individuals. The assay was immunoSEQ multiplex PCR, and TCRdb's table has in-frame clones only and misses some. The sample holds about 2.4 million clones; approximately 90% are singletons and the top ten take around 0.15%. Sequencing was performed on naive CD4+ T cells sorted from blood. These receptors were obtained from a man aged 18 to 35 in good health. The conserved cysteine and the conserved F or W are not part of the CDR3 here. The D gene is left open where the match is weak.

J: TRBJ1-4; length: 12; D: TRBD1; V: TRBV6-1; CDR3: ASSTGQGGEKLF
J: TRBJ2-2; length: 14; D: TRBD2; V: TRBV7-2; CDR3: ASLFLAGDATGELF
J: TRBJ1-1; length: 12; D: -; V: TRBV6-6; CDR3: ASSWAPGNTEAF
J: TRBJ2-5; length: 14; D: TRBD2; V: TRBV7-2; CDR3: ASSPPRGAGGPAQY
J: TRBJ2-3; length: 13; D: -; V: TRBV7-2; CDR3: ASSLVGRDTDTQY
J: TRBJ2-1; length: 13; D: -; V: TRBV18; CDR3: ASSPRGGKNNEQF
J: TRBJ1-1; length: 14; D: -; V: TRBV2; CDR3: ASRGFITGSNTEAF
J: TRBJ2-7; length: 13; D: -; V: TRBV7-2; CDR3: ASSPRGIRFLEQY
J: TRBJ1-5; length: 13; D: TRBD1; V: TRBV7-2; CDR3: ASSNLRQGELTQH
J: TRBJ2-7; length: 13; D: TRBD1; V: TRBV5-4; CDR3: ASSWGQGTSYEQY
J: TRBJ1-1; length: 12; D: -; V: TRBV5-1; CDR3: ASSLSPGVTEAF